These 7 T cell receptor beta chains were sequenced from one sample in a study of T cells in Graves' hyperthyroidism and ophthalmopathy. RNA transcripts were the template for amplifying TCR beta CDR3 regions. The HTBI primer set was used in a first-round RT-PCR of the TCR CDR3. TCRdb redid the calling of the multiplex PCR reads with MiXCR, one entry per CDR3 protein. The sample has 220,000 or so distinct CDR3 sequences, around 15% seen once. The source material was blood. These receptor sequences come from a woman aged 18-35 years with Graves' ophthalmopathy.

This chain joins TRBV11-3 and TRBJ1-2; TRBD1 aligns across 8 bases. Germline-derived CDR1 and CDR2 are SGHNT and YENEEA. The CDR3 has 17 residues. Trimming cost V 2 bases and J 4 bases; bases outside gene matches: 12. CDR3 bases: TGTGCCAGCAGCTTAAGAAGAGGACAGGGCTTTGGCTATGGCTACACCTTC. Translation gives CASSLRRGQGFGYGYTF.

This clonotype showed up many times. CDR3 nucleotide sequence: TGTGCCAGCAGTGCCGACAGGGATGGGACCCAGTACTTC. Translation gives CASSADRDGTQYF. The chain employs TRBV7-3 and TRBJ2-5; the match to TRBD1 covers 7 bases. CDR1 SGHTA and CDR2 FQGTGA come from the germline V gene. The V and J ends lost 6 bases and 7 bases, in that order; junction bases with no gene match: 8. CDR3 length: 13 residues.

This clonotype was counted ten times or more. V gene TRBV10-3 combines with J gene TRBJ2-7; D assignment may be TRBD1 or TRBD2 (5 bases each). V lost 7 bases and J 5 bases, leaving 15 bases between the germline ends. The CDR3 has 13 residues. CDR1 and CDR2 (germline): ENHRY, SYGVKD. CDR3 DNA sequence: TGTGCCATCAAAGAGATAGGGGAGAACGAGCAGTACTTC. Translated, it gives CAIKEIGENEQYF.

This clonotype has at least ten counts. This chain joins TRBV3-2 and TRBJ2-1. TRBV3-2 constitutes a pseudogene. The CDR3 runs to 15 residues. The CDR3 sequence: CASSQDSEAYNEQFF. The CDR3 DNA is TGTGCCAGCAGCCAAGACTCCGAAGCCTACAATGAGCAGTTCTTC.

This clonotype has ten or more counts. The V gene is TRBV11-2, the J gene TRBJ2-2, with D possibly TRBD1 on 5 matching bases. The V gene's germline CDR1 is SGHAT and CDR2 FQNNGV. Trimming took off 5 bases at V and 0 bases at J, with 13 bases between the two ends. This CDR3 contains 16 residues. The CDR3 protein is CASSQWGFANTGELFF. The CDR3 DNA reads TGTGCCAGCAGCCAATGGGGCTTCGCGAACACCGGGGAGCTGTTTTTT.

This clonotype came up many times. V usage is TRBV27 and J usage is TRBJ2-5; D call uncertain. This CDR3 has 13 residues. The germline CDR1 and CDR2 sequences are MNHEY and SMNVEV (reference sequence). The V and J ends lost 3 bases and 4 bases respectively, with 9 bases between them. The chain's CDR3 is CASSFDIRETQYF. The DNA of the CDR3 is TGTGCCAGCAGTTTTGATATTCGAGAGACCCAGTACTTC.

This clonotype has at least ten counts. The CDR3 DNA is TGCGCCAGCAGCTTGATAATGACTAGCGGGAGTCTCGACGAGCAGTACTTC. The encoded protein is CASSLIMTSGSLDEQYF. The rearrangement uses TRBV5-1 and TRBJ2-7; 12 bases match TRBD2. CDR1 and CDR2 (germline): SGHRS, YFSETQ. V lost 1 base, J lost 5 bases, and 10 bases stayed unmatched. The CDR3 length is 17 residues.